The clone carrying this TCR beta chain was seen only once. Its antigen is as yet unknown. Measured with immunoSEQ multiplex PCR; TCRdb has only the in-frame clones, and not every one. The table shows around 130,000 clones, with under 95% occurring only once. The entry originates in a study of T cell responses to AZD1222 COVID-19 vaccine. Study results and caveats: Nearly half of spike-specific TCRs reportedly target variant regions that are unmutated in the B.1.351 and B.1.1.7 variants.

CDR1 is PRHDT, CDR2 FYEKMQ, per germline (reference sequence). This CDR3 has 14 residues. Deletions cut 8 bases from V and 4 bases from J, with 16 bases between. This sequence originates from an adult in good health. Source: peripheral blood, taken on day 0 of AZD1222 vaccination. This chain links TRBV13 with TRBJ2-3; either TRBD1 or TRBD2 may fit D (7 bases each). The CDR3 region has the DNA TGTGCCAGCGTGGGGAGGGGGCTGTCAGATACGCAGTATTTT. It translates to CASVGRGLSDTQYF. The whole variable domain, remainder taken from reference TRBV13 and TRBJ2-3, is AAGVIQSPRHLIKEKRETATLKCYPIPRHDTVYWYQQGPGQDPQFLISFYEKMQSDKGSIPDRFSAQQFSDYHSELNMSSLELGDSALYFCASVGRGLSDTQYFGPGTRLTVL.